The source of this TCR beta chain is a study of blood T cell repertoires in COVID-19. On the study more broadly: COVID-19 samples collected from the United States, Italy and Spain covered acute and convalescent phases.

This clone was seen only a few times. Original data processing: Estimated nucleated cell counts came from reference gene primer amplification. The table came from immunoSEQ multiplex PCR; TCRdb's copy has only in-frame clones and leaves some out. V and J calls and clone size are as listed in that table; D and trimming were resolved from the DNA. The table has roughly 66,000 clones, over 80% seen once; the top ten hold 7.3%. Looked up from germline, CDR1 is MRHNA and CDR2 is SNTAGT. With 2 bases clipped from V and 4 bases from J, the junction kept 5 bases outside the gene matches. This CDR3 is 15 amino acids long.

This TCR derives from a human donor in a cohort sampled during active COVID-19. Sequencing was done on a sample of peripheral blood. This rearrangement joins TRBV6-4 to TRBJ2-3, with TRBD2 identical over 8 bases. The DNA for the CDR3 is TGTGCCAGCAGTGACCGGGGGGGCCCCGCAGATACGCAGTATTTT. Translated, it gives CASSDRGGPADTQYF.